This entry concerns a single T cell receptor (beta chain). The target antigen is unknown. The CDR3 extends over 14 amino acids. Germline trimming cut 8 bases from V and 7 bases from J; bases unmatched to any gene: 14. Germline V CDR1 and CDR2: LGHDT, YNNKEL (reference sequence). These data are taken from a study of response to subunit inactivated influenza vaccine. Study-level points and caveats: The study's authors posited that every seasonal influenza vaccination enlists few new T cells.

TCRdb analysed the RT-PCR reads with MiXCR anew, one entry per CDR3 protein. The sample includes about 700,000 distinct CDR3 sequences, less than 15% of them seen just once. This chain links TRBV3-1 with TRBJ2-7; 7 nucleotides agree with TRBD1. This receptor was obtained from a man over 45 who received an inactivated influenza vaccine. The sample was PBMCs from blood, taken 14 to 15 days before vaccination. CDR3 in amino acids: CASRKGQVSSEQYF. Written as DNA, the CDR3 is TGTGCCAGCCGCAAAGGACAGGTCTCGAGTGAGCAGTACTTC.